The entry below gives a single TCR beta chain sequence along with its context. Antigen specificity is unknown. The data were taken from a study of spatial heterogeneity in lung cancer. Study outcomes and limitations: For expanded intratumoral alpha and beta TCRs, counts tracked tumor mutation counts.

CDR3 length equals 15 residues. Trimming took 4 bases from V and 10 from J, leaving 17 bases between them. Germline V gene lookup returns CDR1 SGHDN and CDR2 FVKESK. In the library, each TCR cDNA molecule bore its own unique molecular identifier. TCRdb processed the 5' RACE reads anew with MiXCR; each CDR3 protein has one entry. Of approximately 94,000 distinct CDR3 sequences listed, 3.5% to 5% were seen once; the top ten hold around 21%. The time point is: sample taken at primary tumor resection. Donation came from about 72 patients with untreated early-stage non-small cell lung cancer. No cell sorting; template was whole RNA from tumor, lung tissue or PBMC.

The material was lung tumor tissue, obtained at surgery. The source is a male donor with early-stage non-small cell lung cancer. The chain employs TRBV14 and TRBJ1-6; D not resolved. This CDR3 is CASSPNLGPGSPLHF. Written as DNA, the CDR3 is TGTGCCAGCAGCCCCAACCTGGGTCCGGGATCACCCCTCCACTTT.